A single sample gave rise to the 21 T cell receptor beta chains below, sequenced in a study of T cell repertoires in cytomegalovirus infection. Each CDR3 protein gets one entry after TCRdb re-called the reads with MiXCR. The sample yields roughly 80,000 distinct CDR3 sequences, approximately 42% seen once. The antigens these receptors bind are not known. The sequenced sample was CD8+ T cells from cultured PBMCs, obtained from culture after CMV antigen stimulation. These receptors were collected from a human donor in good health (CMV status not recorded). Some clones in this sample may be carry-over from other donors' samples.

In this sample, this clonotype turned up a few times. The rearrangement uses TRBV5-4 and TRBJ2-7; TRBD1 matches 9 bases. V gave up 1 base and J gave up 3 bases; unmatched junction bases: 5. This CDR3 has 15 residues. The germline V gene encodes CDR1 SGHNT and CDR2 YYREEE (reference sequence). The CDR3 loop reads CASSLTGGGLYEQYF. CDR3 sequence (DNA): TGTGCCAGCAGCTTGACAGGGGGCGGACTCTACGAGCAGTACTTC.

This clonotype was recorded once. The V gene is TRBV5-8, the J gene TRBJ1-2; D gene uncertain. Trimming took off 4 bases at V and 12 bases at J, with 25 bases between the two ends. Germline V gene lookup returns CDR1 SGHTS and CDR2 YDEGEE. This CDR3 comprises 15 residues. The CDR3 sequence: CASSDIGFYSVLDTF. The CDR3 DNA reads TGTGCCAGCAGCGACATAGGTTTCTACTCGGTATTAGACACCTTC.

CDR3 sequence (DNA): TGTGCCAGTGCCGAATATAGCAATCAGCCCCAGCATTTT. Amino acid sequence: CASAEYSNQPQHF. The J gene is TRBJ1-5, the V gene TRBV19; D is unclear. V lost 8 bases and J 0 bases, leaving 8 bases between the germline ends. This CDR3 has 13 residues. Germline values: CDR1 LNHDA, CDR2 SQIVND (reference sequence).

The genes are TRBV4-2 and TRBJ1-1, with 7 bases lining up with TRBD1. The V and J ends lost 3 bases and 1 base, in that order; junction bases with no gene match: 2. The CDR3 extends over 14 amino acids. Per the germline V gene, CDR1 is LGHNA and CDR2 is YNFKEQ. CDR3 DNA: TGTGCCAGCAGCCAGAGGACAGGGAACACTGAAGCTTTCTTT. Its translation is CASSQRTGNTEAFF.

This clonotype has a handful of counts. The chain has TRBV20-1 and TRBJ2-6; D may correspond to TRBD1 or TRBD2 (5 bases each). V was cut by 0 bases and J by 1 base, with 16 bases left in between. Germline V gives CDR1 DFQATT, CDR2 SNEGSKA (reference sequence). The CDR3 extends over 18 amino acids. As DNA, the CDR3 is TGCAGTGCTAGAGATTTTCTGCCGGGGCATTCTGGGGCCAACGTCCTGACTTTC. It yields the protein CSARDFLPGHSGANVLTF.

This clonotype was seen more than once but under ten times. The gene calls are TRBV11-2 and TRBJ2-1, with D uncertain. The CDR3 has 12 residues. V was trimmed by 5 bases and J by 4 bases, leaving 6 bases between them. Germline V gene lookup returns CDR1 SGHAT and CDR2 FQNNGV. The DNA for the CDR3 is TGTGCCAGCAGCCATTCTTACAATGAGCAGTTCTTC. It yields the protein CASSHSYNEQFF.

In its sample, this clonotype was seen many times. The chain couples TRBV6-6 to TRBJ2-1, with TRBD1 identical over 8 bases. V gave up 2 bases and J gave up 0 bases; unmatched junction bases: 3. The germline V gene encodes CDR1 MNHNY and CDR2 SVGAGI (reference sequence). The CDR3 has 16 residues. The CDR3 region has the DNA TGTGCCAGCAGTTACGGGGGACAGGCCTCCTACAATGAGCAGTTCTTC. It translates to CASSYGGQASYNEQFF.

J is TRBJ1-1 and V is TRBV15; perhaps TRBD1 as D (5 bases). The CDR3 runs to 16 residues. CDR1 and CDR2 (germline): LNHNV, YYDKDF (reference sequence). V was pared by 0 bases and J by 0 bases, with 11 bases between. The CDR3 protein is CATSRDLGVMNTEAFF. The CDR3 coding sequence is TGTGCCACCAGCAGAGATTTGGGGGTTATGAACACTGAAGCTTTCTTT.

This clonotype was picked up many times. The V gene is TRBV7-2, the J gene TRBJ1-1, with D possibly being TRBD1 (6 bases). Germline V CDR1 and CDR2: SGHTA, FQGNSA. The length of the CDR3 is 16 residues. The V end was cut by 2 bases, the J end by 1 base, with 14 bases between. CDR3 bases: TGTGCCAGCAGCTTAAAGTGGGCAGGGGAGAACACTGAAGCTTTCTTT. Translated: CASSLKWAGENTEAFF. Variable domain in full (rest from reference TRBV7-2 and TRBJ1-1): GAGVSQSPSNKVTEKGKDVELRCDPISGHTALYWYRQSLGQGLEFLIYFQGNSAPDKSGLPSDRFSAERTGGSVSTLTIQRTQQEDSAVYLCASSLKWAGENTEAFFGQGTRLTVV.

The V gene is TRBV28, the J gene TRBJ2-7; 11 nucleotides line up with TRBD2. This CDR3 is built from 15 residues. Per the germline V gene, CDR1 is MDHEN and CDR2 is SYDVKM. With 7 bases clipped from V and 7 bases from J, the junction kept 12 bases outside the gene matches. This CDR3 reads CASTEVAGGPGEQYF. In DNA form, the CDR3 reads TGTGCCAGCACAGAGGTAGCGGGGGGGCCTGGTGAGCAGTACTTC.

This chain links TRBV7-9 with TRBJ2-5; TRBD1 aligns across 8 bases. J lost 4 bases, V lost 4 bases, and 11 bases had no gene match. The germline V gene encodes CDR1 SEHNR and CDR2 FQNEAQ (reference sequence). The CDR3 consists of 16 residues. The CDR3 DNA is TGTGCCAGCAGCTCGGACAGGGCCGCGGAGGTAGAGACCCAGTACTTC. It translates to CASSSDRAAEVETQYF.

V gene TRBV29-1 combines with J gene TRBJ1-1, with 7 bases lining up with TRBD1. J was trimmed by 5 bases and V by 6 bases; bases with no gene match: 6. From germline, CDR1 is SQVTM and CDR2 ANQGSEA. The CDR3 is 12 residues long. The DNA of the CDR3 is TGCAGCGTCGCTTTACAGGGGACTGAAGCTTTCTTT. Protein product: CSVALQGTEAFF.

This clonotype appeared a few times. The chain uses TRBV20-1 and TRBJ2-1, with a weak D call TRBD1 (5 bases). Trimming removed 3 bases from V and 10 bases from J, with 25 bases in between. The CDR3 covers 16 residues. The germline V gene encodes CDR1 DFQATT and CDR2 SNEGSKA (reference sequence). The CDR3 nucleotides are TGCAGTGCTAGGGATTCAAAGGGGCCAAATGATTTCGAGCAGTTCTTC. The encoded protein is CSARDSKGPNDFEQFF.

This clonotype was seen only a few times. The chain carries TRBV14 and TRBJ2-7, with D possibly being TRBD1 or TRBD2 (6 bases each). Germline lookup yields CDR1 SGHDN and CDR2 FVKESK. With 4 bases removed from V and 5 bases from J, the gap between germline ends came to 12 bases. This CDR3 is built from 13 residues. The CDR3 DNA reads TGTGCCAGCAGCCTAGGGGGGAGTAACGAGCAGTACTTC. It encodes CASSLGGSNEQYF. The variable domain in full, with the rest retrieved from reference TRBV14 and TRBJ2-7, is EAGVTQFPSHSVIEKGQTVTLRCDPISGHDNLYWYRRVMGKEIKFLLHFVKESKQDESGMPNNRFLAERTGGTYSTLKVQPAELEDSGVYFCASSLGGSNEQYFGPGTRLTVT.

The chain is built from TRBV6-2 or TRBV6-3 and TRBJ2-4; D could derive from TRBD1 or TRBD2 (5 bases each). V dropped 3 bases and J dropped 3 bases, with 12 bases sitting between them. Germline V gene lookup returns CDR1 MNHEY and CDR2 SVGEGT. The CDR3 totals 15 residues. The CDR3 is CASSYWDENKNIQYF. For the CDR3, the DNA is TGTGCCAGCAGTTATTGGGACGAGAACAAAAACATTCAGTACTTC.

The chain is built from TRBV7-6 and TRBJ2-5, with D perhaps TRBD1 (5 bases). Germline CDR1 is SGHVS and CDR2 is FNYEAQ. Between the trimmed V and J ends, which lost 2 bases and 3 bases, there was a span of 19 bases. The CDR3 runs 17 residues. CDR3 protein: CASSLSTGRSFEETQYF. The CDR3 DNA is TGTGCCAGCAGCTTATCAACAGGAAGGTCATTCGAAGAGACCCAGTACTTC.

This clonotype was seen repeatedly, ten times or more. The CDR3 region has the DNA TGTGCCAGCACCCCCGGACAGGAGAATTCACCCCTCCACTTT. Its protein is CASTPGQENSPLHF. This chain uses TRBV6-1 with TRBJ1-6; 7 nucleotides match TRBD1. Per the germline V gene, CDR1 is MNHNS and CDR2 is SASEGT. The junction had 7 bases not matched to a gene; V was cut back by 7 bases and J by 7 bases. The CDR3 loop spans 14 amino acids.

There are a few counts of this clonotype. This chain uses TRBV19 with TRBJ2-7, with D tentatively TRBD1 (6 bases). V was pared by 6 bases and J by 2 bases, with 14 bases between. From germline, CDR1 is LNHDA and CDR2 SQIVND (reference sequence). The CDR3 consists of 14 residues. This chain's CDR3 is CASRHRDKAYEQYF. The DNA of the CDR3 is TGTGCCAGTAGACATAGGGACAAAGCCTACGAGCAGTACTTC.

The J gene is TRBJ1-5, the V gene TRBV12-3 or TRBV12-4; 7 bases agree with TRBD1. This CDR3 has 15 amino acids. V gave up 6 bases and J gave up 3 bases; unmatched junction bases: 8. The CDR3, as DNA: TGTGCCAGCAGCCGACAAGGGGGCCTCAATCAGCCCCAGCATTTT. Encoded protein: CASSRQGGLNQPQHF.

The genes are TRBV4-3 and TRBJ1-1; D gene ambiguous. This CDR3 contains 14 residues. Germline V lookup: CDR1 LGHNA, CDR2 YSLEER. Trimming left V 1 base short and J 1 base short, with 7 bases between. CDR3 DNA: TGCGCCAGCAGCCAAGTGCAAAGGAACACTGAAGCTTTCTTT. Protein: CASSQVQRNTEAFF.

The CDR3 DNA is TGCAGCGTTGAAGATCTTTGGGGCTACACCTTC. This codes for CSVEDLWGYTF. The gene calls are TRBV29-1 and TRBJ1-2; D gene ambiguous. Deletions cut 0 bases from V and 8 bases from J, with 7 bases between. The CDR3 is 11 residues long. Germline V gives CDR1 SQVTM, CDR2 ANQGSEA.